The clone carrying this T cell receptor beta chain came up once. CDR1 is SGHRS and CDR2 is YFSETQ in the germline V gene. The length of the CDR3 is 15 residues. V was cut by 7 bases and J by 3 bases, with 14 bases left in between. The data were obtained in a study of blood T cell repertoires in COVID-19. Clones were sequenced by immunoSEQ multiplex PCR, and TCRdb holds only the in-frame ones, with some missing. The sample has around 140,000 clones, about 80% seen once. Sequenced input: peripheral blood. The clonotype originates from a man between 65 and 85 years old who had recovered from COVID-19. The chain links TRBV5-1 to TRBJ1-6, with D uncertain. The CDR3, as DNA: TGCGCCAGCCCCTCCGTTGGCTTCTATAATTCACCCCTCCACTTT. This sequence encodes CASPSVGFYNSPLHF.